This T cell receptor beta chain was sequenced during a study of blood T cells in healthy people across ages. Whole-study results and caveats: Estimated diversity, derived from one million T cells, was regarded as an underestimate. The fall in TCR beta diversity per million T cells was roughly linear with age.

The CDR3 loop spans 14 amino acids. Germline CDR1 is SGHRS and CDR2 is YFSETQ. Trimming removed 3 bases from V and 1 base from J; junction bases left unmatched: 2. The authors isolated at least 7 million PBMCs per sample. The extraction recovered at least 6 micrograms of total RNA per sample. This clonotype has ten or more counts. What it binds is unknown. A sample-barcoded 5' primer and a J-beta primer mix were used in a second PCR of about 7 to 12 cycles. TCRdb used MiXCR to reprocess the 5' RACE reads, holding one entry per CDR3 protein. The table includes around 870,000 distinct CDR3 sequences, around 28% detected once.

This receptor was identified in a woman of 80 years or more in good health. V is TRBV5-1 and J is TRBJ2-3; 7 bases fit TRBD1. The sample comprised blood. Here the CDR3 DNA reads TGCGCCAGCAGCTCTGGGACAGGCACAGATACGCAGTATTTT. This encodes CASSSGTGTDTQYF.